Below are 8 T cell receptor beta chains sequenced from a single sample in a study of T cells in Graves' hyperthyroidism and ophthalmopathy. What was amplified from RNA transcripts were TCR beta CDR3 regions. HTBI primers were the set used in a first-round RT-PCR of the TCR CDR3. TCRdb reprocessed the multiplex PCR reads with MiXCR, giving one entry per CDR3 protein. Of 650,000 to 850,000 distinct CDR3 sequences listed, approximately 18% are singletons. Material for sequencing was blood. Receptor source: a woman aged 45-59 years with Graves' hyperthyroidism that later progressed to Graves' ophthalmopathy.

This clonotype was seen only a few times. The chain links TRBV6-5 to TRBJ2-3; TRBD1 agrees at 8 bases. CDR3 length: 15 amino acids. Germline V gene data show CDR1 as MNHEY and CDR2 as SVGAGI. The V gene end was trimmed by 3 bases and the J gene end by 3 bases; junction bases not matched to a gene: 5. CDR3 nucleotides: TGTGCCAGCAGTTATTCCCGGACAGGGACAGATACGCAGTATTTT. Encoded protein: CASSYSRTGTDTQYF.

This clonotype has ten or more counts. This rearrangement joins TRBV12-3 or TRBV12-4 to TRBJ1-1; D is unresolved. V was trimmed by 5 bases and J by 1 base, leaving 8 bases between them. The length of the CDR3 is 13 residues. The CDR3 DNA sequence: TGTGCCAGCAGTAGCAGTGAGAACACTGAAGCTTTCTTT. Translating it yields CASSSSENTEAFF.

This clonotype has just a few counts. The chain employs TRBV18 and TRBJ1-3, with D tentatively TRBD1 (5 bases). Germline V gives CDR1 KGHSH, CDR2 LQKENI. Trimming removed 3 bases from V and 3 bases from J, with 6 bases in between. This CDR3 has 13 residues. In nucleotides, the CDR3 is TGTGCCAGCTCACCGACAGATGGAAACACCATATATTTT. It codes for CASSPTDGNTIYF.

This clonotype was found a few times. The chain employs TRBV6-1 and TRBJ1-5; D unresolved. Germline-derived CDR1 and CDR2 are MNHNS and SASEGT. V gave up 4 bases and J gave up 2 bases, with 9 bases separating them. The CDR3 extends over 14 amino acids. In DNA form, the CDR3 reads TGTGCCAGCAGTGCAGTCAGCGGCAATCAGCCCCAGCATTTT. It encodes CASSAVSGNQPQHF.

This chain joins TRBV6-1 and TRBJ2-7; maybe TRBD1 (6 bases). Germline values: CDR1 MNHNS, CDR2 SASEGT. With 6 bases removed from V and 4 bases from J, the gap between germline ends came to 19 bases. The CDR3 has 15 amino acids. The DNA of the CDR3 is TGTGCCAGCAGCTACCGGACAGCCAAACCTTACGAGCAGTACTTC. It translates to CASSYRTAKPYEQYF.

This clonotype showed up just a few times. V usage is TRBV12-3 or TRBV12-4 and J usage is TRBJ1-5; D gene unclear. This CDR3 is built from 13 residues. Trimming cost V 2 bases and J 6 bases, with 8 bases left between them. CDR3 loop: CASSLKEGQPQHF. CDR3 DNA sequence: TGTGCCAGCAGTTTAAAGGAGGGTCAGCCCCAGCATTTT.

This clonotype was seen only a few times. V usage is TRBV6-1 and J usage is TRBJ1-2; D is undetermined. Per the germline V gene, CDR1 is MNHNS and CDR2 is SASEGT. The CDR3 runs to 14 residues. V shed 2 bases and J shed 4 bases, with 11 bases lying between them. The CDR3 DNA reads TGTGCCAGCAGTGAAATGGCAGGCGCCTATGGCTACACCTTC. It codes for CASSEMAGAYGYTF.

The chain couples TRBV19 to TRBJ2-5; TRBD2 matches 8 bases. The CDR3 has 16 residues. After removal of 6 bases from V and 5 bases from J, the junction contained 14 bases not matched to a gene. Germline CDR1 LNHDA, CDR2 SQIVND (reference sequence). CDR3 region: CASSPTQPAGDETQYF. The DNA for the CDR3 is TGTGCCAGTAGCCCTACGCAACCAGCGGGGGATGAGACCCAGTACTTC.